This entry lists 7 T cell receptor beta chains sequenced from one sample in a study of T cell clonotyping in hematopoietic cell transplantation. Produced via immunoSEQ multiplex PCR; TCRdb's table is partial and in-frame only. The sample consists of roughly 10,000 clones, 92% of them appearing once. Specified time point: recipient sample about 28 days before transplant, after cytoreduction. The sequencing here drew on peripheral blood mononuclear cells, taken before stem cell transplant. These receptors all stem from a woman in her forties with acute myeloid leukemia. Some clones in this sample may be carry-over from other donors' samples.

This clone was observed a single time. V is TRBV19 and J is TRBJ2-7; the match to TRBD2 covers 8 bases. This CDR3 spans 16 amino acids. Losses at the gene ends were 3 bases for V and 0 bases for J; bases not matched to a gene: 7. Germline V gives CDR1 LNHDA, CDR2 SQIVND (reference sequence). CDR3 bases: TGTGCCAGTAGTATTTGGCTAGCGGGCTGCTCCTACGAGCAGTACTTC. Encoded protein: CASSIWLAGCSYEQYF.

The chain recombines TRBV19 with TRBJ2-7, with D possibly being TRBD2 (6 bases). Per germline, CDR1 LNHDA and CDR2 SQIVND (reference sequence). This CDR3 has 14 amino acids. V shed 3 bases and J shed 6 bases, with 15 bases lying between them. The CDR3 DNA sequence: TGTGCCAGTAGTATCTTTCTCGGGAGTCGCGAGCAGTACTTC. This gives the protein CASSIFLGSREQYF.

The chain joins TRBV11-2 to TRBJ2-7; D is perhaps TRBD1 (6 bases). The length of the CDR3 is 15 residues. Trimming pared 5 bases from V and 4 bases from J, leaving 18 bases between. Germline V gene sequence: CDR1 SGHAT, CDR2 FQNNGV. The CDR3 sequence: CASSPQPGTTYEQYF. The CDR3 DNA is TGTGCCAGCAGCCCCCAGCCCGGGACAACGTACGAGCAGTACTTC.

The chain has TRBV7-9 and TRBJ2-1; D call uncertain. The germline gives CDR1 SEHNR, CDR2 FQNEAQ (reference sequence). V lost 3 bases, J lost 2 bases, and 11 bases lay in between. The CDR3 runs 15 residues. The CDR3 DNA is TGTGCCAGCAGCTTTCAGGCTCCCACCTACAATGAGCAGTTCTTC. As protein: CASSFQAPTYNEQFF.

V is TRBV19 and J is TRBJ1-4; D unresolved. V was clipped by 6 bases and J by 14 bases, with 13 bases between them. CDR3 size: 11 residues. Germline-derived CDR1 and CDR2 are LNHDA and SQIVND (reference sequence). Here the CDR3 DNA reads TGTGCCAGTAGCAACCGGCGGTGGCTGTTTTTT. Translated: CASSNRRWLFF.

The CDR3 loop is CAISEEGILGYTEAFF. Written as DNA, the CDR3 is TGTGCCATCAGTGAGGAGGGAATTTTGGGGTACACTGAAGCTTTCTTT. V is TRBV10-3 and J is TRBJ1-1; D unclear. V lost 2 bases and J lost 3, with 16 bases in between. This CDR3 has 16 amino acids. CDR1 and CDR2 from the germline V gene are ENHRY and SYGVKD.

The rearrangement uses TRBV28 and TRBJ2-7, with D unresolved. Germline CDR1 is MDHEN and CDR2 is SYDVKM. V lost 3 bases and J lost 6, with 18 bases in between. The CDR3 sequence is 15 residues long. The CDR3 sequence is CASSLVQSSVLEQYF. The CDR3 DNA reads as TGTGCCAGCAGTTTGGTCCAGTCTTCTGTCCTCGAGCAGTACTTC.